A selection of T cell receptor beta chains follows, all from one sample in a study of T cell responses to AZD1222 COVID-19 vaccine. The data were produced by immunoSEQ multiplex PCR, yet TCRdb's version contains in-frame clones alone and is incomplete. The sample holds about 150,000 clones, approximately 78% seen once. The material was peripheral blood, obtained on day 0 of MenACWY control vaccination. The origin of the receptors is an adult in good health. CDR3s include the opening cysteine and the closing phenylalanine or tryptophan. Fields, in order: V gene, D gene, J gene, clone size, CDR3 protein, CDR3 DNA. The D gene is left open where the match is weak. Size is omitted from some rows. Given values are once, few, many or a class for expanded clones.

>TRBV4-1|TRBD1|TRBJ1-2|-
CASSQEKQGSYGYTF
TGCGCCAGCAGCCAAGAAAAACAGGGGTCCTATGGCTACACCTTC
>TRBV5-4|-|TRBJ1-1|-
CASSLARNTEAFF
TGTGCCAGCAGCTTGGCCAGGAACACTGAAGCTTTCTTT
>TRBV18|TRBD1|TRBJ1-1|-
CASSPPTGKGTEAFF
TGTGCCAGCTCACCGCCGACAGGGAAGGGGACTGAAGCTTTCTTT
>TRBV27|TRBD1|TRBJ2-1|few
CASSLSPGGNEQFF
TGTGCCAGCAGTTTATCGCCAGGGGGCAATGAGCAGTTCTTC
>TRBV5-1|-|TRBJ2-6|-
CASSHGQKTNVWTF
TGCGCCAGCAGCCATGGACAGAAAACCAACGTGTGGACTTTC
>TRBV18|-|TRBJ2-2|once
CASSPLQAYTGELFF
TGTGCCAGCTCACCGCTACAGGCCTACACCGGGGAGCTGTTTTTT
>TRBV19|TRBD1|TRBJ2-4|-
CASTRTGPLAKNIQYF
TGTGCCAGTACCAGGACAGGACCTCTAGCCAAAAACATTCAGTACTTC
>TRBV2|TRBD1|TRBJ1-1|-
CASSKDRGLGTEAFF
TGTGCCAGCAGTAAGGACAGGGGACTTGGCACTGAAGCTTTCTTT
>TRBV3-1/TRBV3-2|-|TRBJ1-2|-
CASSQRGYGYTF
TGTGCCAGCAGCCAGAGGGGTTACGGCTACACCTTC
>TRBV6-5|TRBD1|TRBJ1-3|once
CASRRQGAGNTIYF
TGTGCCAGCAGAAGACAGGGGGCTGGAAACACCATATATTTT
>TRBV5-1|TRBD1|TRBJ1-3|-
CASSLTGTDGNTIYF
TGCGCCAGCAGCTTGACCGGGACAGATGGAAACACCATATATTTT
>TRBV4-2|-|TRBJ1-5|-
CASSQDVGGRQPQHF
TGTGCCAGCAGCCAAGATGTCGGGGGGCGTCAGCCCCAGCATTTT
>TRBV3-1/TRBV3-2|-|TRBJ1-3|-
CASSQHQQRNTIYF
TGTGCCAGCAGCCAGCACCAACAACGAAACACCATATATTTT
>TRBV5-1|-|TRBJ1-4|-
CASRGGDEKLFF
TGCGCCAGCAGGGGAGGGGATGAAAAACTGTTTTTT
>TRBV28|-|TRBJ1-5|-
CASSRGGGQPQHF
TGTGCCAGCAGCCGAGGGGGAGGTCAGCCCCAGCATTTT
>TRBV7-9|TRBD1|TRBJ1-2|-
CASSSGQNYGYTF
TGTGCCAGCAGCTCGGGACAGAACTATGGCTACACCTTC
>TRBV6-5|-|TRBJ1-2|-
CASSYSVGQTNYGYTF
TGTGCCAGCAGTTACTCCGTGGGGCAGACTAACTATGGCTACACCTTC
>TRBV7-9|-|TRBJ2-2|-
CASSPTRDANTGELFF
TGTGCCAGCAGCCCCACAAGAGACGCGAACACCGGGGAGCTGTTTTTT
>TRBV29-1|-|TRBJ1-1|-
CSVDMNTEAFF
TGCAGCGTTGACATGAACACTGAAGCTTTCTTT
>TRBV2|-|TRBJ2-2|-
CASSRDTLWDTGELFF
TGTGCCAGCAGTAGGGACACATTATGGGACACCGGGGAGCTGTTTTTT
>TRBV9|TRBD2|TRBJ2-3|-
CASSVSSGSDTQYF
TGTGCCAGCAGCGTATCTAGCGGATCAGATACGCAGTATTTT
>TRBV27|TRBD1|TRBJ1-5|-
CASGQDRAVQPQHF
TGTGCCAGCGGACAGGACAGGGCGGTTCAGCCCCAGCATTTT
>TRBV4-1|TRBD1|TRBJ1-2|-
CASSQEWTGRRERGYTF
TGCGCCAGCAGCCAAGAATGGACAGGCCGTCGCGAGCGAGGCTACACCTTC
>TRBV3-1/TRBV3-2|-|TRBJ1-5|few
CASSQSTGAGQPQHF
TGTGCCAGCAGCCAATCCACGGGGGCGGGTCAGCCCCAGCATTTT
>TRBV5-6|-|TRBJ1-4|-
CASSLRRGANEKLFF
TGTGCCAGCAGCTTGAGACGCGGGGCTAATGAAAAACTGTTTTTT
>TRBV29-1|TRBD2|TRBJ2-3|-
CSVKSSGGTSTDTQYF
TGCAGCGTTAAGTCTAGCGGGGGGACTAGCACAGATACGCAGTATTTT
>TRBV5-6|TRBD1|TRBJ1-5|-
CASSEIGTGNQPQHF
TGTGCCAGCAGCGAAATTGGGACAGGGAACCAGCCCCAGCATTTT
>TRBV2|-|TRBJ1-6|-
CASSKVESYNSPLHF
TGTGCCAGTAGTAAGGTGGAGTCCTATAATTCACCCCTCCACTTT
>TRBV7-2|TRBD2|TRBJ2-5|-
CASSLARAGGKTQYF
TGTGCCAGCAGCTTAGCGAGAGCGGGGGGGAAGACCCAGTACTTC
>TRBV6-5|TRBD1|TRBJ1-6|once
CASSYRDRAGNSPLHF
TGTGCCAGCAGTTACCGGGACAGGGCGGGCAATTCACCCCTCCACTTT
>TRBV18|-|TRBJ1-2|-
CASSPDTGFYGYTF
TGTGCCAGCTCACCGGATACAGGGTTTTATGGCTACACCTTC
>TRBV23-1|-|TRBJ1-5|-
CASSQSGPGASNQPQHF
TGCGCCAGCAGTCAATCAGGGCCAGGGGCTAGCAATCAGCCCCAGCATTTT
>TRBV11-3|-|TRBJ2-3|-
CASSLVSGVTQYF
TGTGCCAGCAGCTTAGTGTCGGGGGTAACGCAGTATTTT
>TRBV21-1|-|TRBJ1-2|-
CASSNIIRNNYGCTF
-
>TRBV6-6|-|TRBJ1-1|-
CAATGLNTEAFF
TGTGCCGCAACAGGCCTGAACACTGAAGCTTTCTTT
>TRBV29-1|-|TRBJ1-4|once
CSVEDPAGGKGEKLFF
TGCAGCGTTGAAGATCCGGCGGGGGGCAAGGGTGAAAAACTGTTTTTT
>TRBV7-2|TRBD1|TRBJ1-2|-
CASSPQGARGYTF
TGTGCCAGCAGTCCACAGGGGGCGCGAGGCTACACCTTC
>TRBV19|-|TRBJ1-6|-
CASSTRGPPLHF
TGTGCCAGTAGTACCCGGGGCCCACCCCTCCACTTT
>TRBV11-2|-|TRBJ2-5|-
CASSLRKKYF
TGTGCCAGCAGCTTACGGAAGAAGTACTTC
>TRBV11-2|-|TRBJ1-2|-
CASSLPGHGSTNYGYTF
TGTGCCAGCAGCTTGCCCGGACATGGGTCTACCAACTATGGCTACACCTTC
>TRBV4-1|TRBD1|TRBJ2-3|-
CASSQDFTGGSTDTQYF
TGCGCCAGCAGCCAAGATTTTACAGGGGGGAGCACAGATACGCAGTATTTT
>TRBV15|-|TRBJ1-6|-
CATSRVGPGHLHF
TGTGCCACCAGCAGAGTGGGACCAGGGCACCTCCACTTT
>TRBV15|-|TRBJ2-1|-
CATSRDRGWYNEQFF
TGTGCCACCAGCAGAGATCGGGGCTGGTACAATGAGCAGTTCTTC
>TRBV27|-|TRBJ2-3|-
CASSLRGDTQYF
TGTGCCAGCAGTCTCCGAGGGGATACGCAGTATTTT
>TRBV7-9|TRBD1|TRBJ2-7|-
CASSLGAGTGSLGEQYF
TGTGCCAGCAGCTTAGGGGCGGGGACAGGGAGCTTGGGAGAGCAGTACTTC
>TRBV12-2|-|TRBJ1-5|-
CASRLVDRDRGPSNQPQHF
TGTGCAAGTCGCTTAGTAGACCGGGACAGGGGGCCTTCTAATCAGCCCCAGCATTTT
>TRBV4-2|-|TRBJ2-3|once
CASSQEGHATDTQYF
TGTGCCAGCAGCCAGGAAGGACACGCCACAGATACGCAGTATTTT
>TRBV7-9|-|TRBJ1-2|-
CASSLSVQKGYTF
TGTGCCAGCAGCTTATCTGTCCAGAAGGGCTACACCTTC
>TRBV30|-|TRBJ2-5|once
CAWSASRGNQETQYF
TGTGCCTGGAGTGCGTCGAGGGGGAATCAAGAGACCCAGTACTTC
>TRBV7-2|-|TRBJ2-1|-
CASSFSRAGNEQFF
TGTGCCAGCAGCTTTTCCAGAGCCGGGAATGAGCAGTTCTTC
>TRBV11-2|-|TRBJ1-2|-
CASSLVRALGYGYTF
TGTGCCAGCAGCTTAGTCCGAGCTTTAGGCTATGGCTACACCTTC
>TRBV3-1/TRBV3-2|-|TRBJ2-7|-
CASSQDLGPLEQYF
TGTGCCAGCAGCCAAGATCTGGGGCCACTCGAGCAGTACTTC
>TRBV30|-|TRBJ1-6|-
CAWRPRRGGYSPLHF
TGTGCCTGGAGACCCCGCCGGGGCGGCTACTCACCCCTCCACTTT
>TRBV10-1|-|TRBJ2-3|-
CASSEGPDTDTQYF
TGCGCCAGCAGTGAGGGACCTGACACAGATACGCAGTATTTT